A selection of T cell receptor beta chains follows, all from one sample in a study of blood T cell repertoires in COVID-19. The assay was immunoSEQ multiplex PCR, and TCRdb's table has in-frame clones only and misses some. The sample includes some 240,000 clones, 65% to 85% of them seen just once. Sequencing was carried out using peripheral blood. All receptors come from a middle-aged woman who had recovered from COVID-19. Each CDR3 is given with its conserved first and last residue. A D gene is named only where the DNA matches it firmly. The size field is filled for only some rows; it gives once, few, many or a size class.

-	TRBV6-5	TRBJ2-1	TRBD2	TGTGCCAGCAGGGGTACTAGCGGGGGGGCTAATGAGCAGTTCTTC	CASRGTSGGANEQFF
-	TRBV7-3	TRBJ2-3	TRBD2	TGTGCCAGCAGCTTAGGCGGGGGGGACTGGGATACGCAGTATTTT	CASSLGGGDWDTQYF
-	TRBV5-6	TRBJ1-2	-	TGTGCCAGCAGCTTGATGGCGACGGGGGTGAGAGGCTACACCTTC	CASSLMATGVRGYTF
-	TRBV3-1/TRBV3-2	TRBJ1-2	TRBD1	TGTGCCGCTTCTACAGGGGGCATAAGGTATGGCTACACCTTC	CAASTGGIRYGYTF
-	TRBV11-2	TRBJ2-2	TRBD1	TGTGCCAGCAGCTTAGTTAGGGACAGGGGAGCCGGGGAGCTGTTTTTT	CASSLVRDRGAGELFF
-	TRBV12-3/TRBV12-4	TRBJ2-2	-	TGTGCCAGCAGTTTCGCGAACACCGGGGAGCTGTTTTTT	CASSFANTGELFF
-	TRBV6-4	TRBJ1-4	-	TGTGCCAGCAGTGACTCATCACAGGCCAATGAAAAACTGTTTTTT	CASSDSSQANEKLFF
-	TRBV7-9	TRBJ1-1	-	TGTGCCAGCAGCTTACTCCAAACAGGTGGAGCTTTCTTT	CASSLLQTGGAFF
-	TRBV6-4	TRBJ2-2	-	TGTGCCAGCAGTTCAGACTCGCGCGGGGAGCTGTTTTTT	CASSSDSRGELFF
-	TRBV10-3	TRBJ2-5	-	TGTGCTTCCGGCGCGGGGGCACAAGAGACCCAGTACTTC	CASGAGAQETQYF
-	TRBV6-5	TRBJ1-1	-	TGTGCCAGCAGCAAGGAGGGGAGGGAGGTTGAAGCTTTCTTT	CASSKEGREVEAFF
-	TRBV4-1	TRBJ1-2	-	TGCGCCAGCAGCCAAGAAGGGACATTGGCCTATGGCTACACCTTC	CASSQEGTLAYGYTF
-	TRBV5-4	TRBJ2-5	-	TGTGCCAGCAGCTTTACCTTGGCTAGTCGTGAGACCCAGTACTTC	CASSFTLASRETQYF
-	TRBV6-4	TRBJ2-1	-	TGTGCCAGCAGCCCGGCCGAGGGCACCTACAATGAGCAGTTCTTC	CASSPAEGTYNEQFF
-	TRBV12-3/TRBV12-4	TRBJ2-1	-	TGTGCCAGCAGTTTCGACAGTTACAATGAGCAGTTCTTC	CASSFDSYNEQFF
-	TRBV5-4	TRBJ2-1	TRBD2	TGTGCCAGCAGCTTTGGCGGGACTAGCAGGGTCAATGAGCAGTTCTTC	CASSFGGTSRVNEQFF
once	TRBV28	TRBJ2-7	-	TGTGCCAGCAGTTTGGCAGGGCCCTACGAGCAGTACTTC	CASSLAGPYEQYF
-	TRBV30	TRBJ1-1	TRBD1	TGTGCCTGGAGTGCTGACGGGACAGGGAACACTGAAGCTTTCTTT	CAWSADGTGNTEAFF
-	TRBV2	TRBJ2-1	TRBD2	TGTGCCAGCAGTGAGGGACTAGCGGGGGTTAATGAGCAGTTCTTC	CASSEGLAGVNEQFF
-	TRBV2	TRBJ2-1	TRBD2	TGTGCTTTACGGGCTAGCGGGGCTGATGAGCAGTTCTTC	CALRASGADEQFF
once	TRBV6-6	TRBJ1-1	TRBD1	TGTGCCACCTACACCGACGGACAGGGAAACACTGAAGCTTTCTTT	CATYTDGQGNTEAFF
-	TRBV18	TRBJ1-5	-	TGTGCCAGCTCACCCCTCAGGGGTGACAATCAGCCCCAGCATTTT	CASSPLRGDNQPQHF
-	TRBV5-4	TRBJ2-5	-	TGTGCCAGCAGCTTCTACAGCCAAGAGACCCAGTACTTC	CASSFYSQETQYF
-	TRBV3-1/TRBV3-2	TRBJ2-1	TRBD1	TGTGCCAGCGGACGGGACAGAACTTACAATGAGCAGTTCTTC	CASGRDRTYNEQFF
-	TRBV7-8	TRBJ1-2	TRBD1	TGTGCCAGCAGTCGACAGACCTCGACAGGGACCTATGGCTACACCTTC	CASSRQTSTGTYGYTF
once	TRBV2	TRBJ1-2	-	TGTGCCAGCAGCCCCACCATGCGGGACCTAGGGGACTATGGCTACACCTTC	CASSPTMRDLGDYGYTF
-	TRBV28	TRBJ2-7	-	TGTGCCAGCAGTTTTGCCGGGGGGCTGGGATTCTACGAGCAGTACTTC	CASSFAGGLGFYEQYF
-	TRBV28	TRBJ2-2	-	TGTGCCAGCAGTTTCGATATCCCTAGTCCCGGGGAGCTGTTTTTT	CASSFDIPSPGELFF